This T cell receptor beta chain was captured by sequencing in a study of blood T cell repertoires in COVID-19. Across the whole study: Sites across the United States, Italy and Spain contributed samples from acute and convalescent COVID-19. Nucleic acid was either cDNA or gDNA, and it came from T cells, B-cell-depleted T cells, or PBMCs.

Grouping used clinical history reported by participants in a survey and questionnaire. Methods used by the authors: Reference gene primer amplification yielded estimated nucleated cell counts. This table comes from immunoSEQ multiplex PCR, and its TCRdb copy is limited to in-frame clones, with some not included. Clone size and V and J calls were adopted from that table, with D and trimming inferred from the DNA. This sample has approximately 270,000 clones, with around 89% found just once. The source is a woman aged 25 to 45 with acute COVID-19. Sample: PBMCs or T cells enriched from blood (not recorded which).

CDR3 in amino acids: CASLPPGGNEQFF. The CDR3 nucleotides are TGTGCCAGCCTTCCTCCCGGAGGGAATGAGCAGTTCTTC. The chain joins TRBV4-2 to TRBJ2-1, with a weak D call TRBD2 (6 bases). This CDR3 has 13 amino acids. V lost 8 bases and J lost 7, with 15 bases in between. CDR1 and CDR2 from the germline V gene are LGHNA and YNFKEQ.